This TCR beta chain was observed in a study of CD8+ T cells in alopecia areata (dated by TCRdb to 2016 to 2019). For the study in its entirety: Treated patients were enrolled in an open-label pilot trial of oral tofacitinib at 5 to 10 mg twice daily for moderate-to-severe alopecia areata. Patients stayed on tofacitinib for 6 to 18 months and then had 6 months of follow-up off drug so that delayed response and recurrence could be assessed. Disease severity in treated patients was measured with the SALT score, which quantifies the percentage of affected scalp surface area. To study T cell clonal expansion in alopecia areata, the researchers applied high-throughput TCRbeta sequencing to both the C3H/HeJ mouse model and human patients. Human TCRbeta sequencing covered scalp tissue and sorted CD4+ and CD8+ peripheral blood T cells from patchy and totalis/universalis alopecia areata patients and healthy controls. Patients on tofacitinib were biopsied at baseline and after 4 and 24 weeks of treatment, and several of the patients also had a later scalp biopsy. Scalp clonality was compared among normal scalp (n=4), patchy alopecia areata scalp (n=8), and alopecia totalis/universalis scalp (n=8). RNA was extracted with the PAXgene miRNA kit for fixed scalp, the miRNeasy kit for PBMCs, and the RNeasy kit for mouse skin. Amplification of TCRbeta CDR3 regions was done by immunoSEQ multiplex PCR using 35 Vbeta forward primers and 13 Jbeta reverse primers.

The receptor library was made with the immunoSEQ multiplex PCR assay. RNA was extracted from all samples and reverse transcribed into cDNA as template for TCR sequencing. First-strand cDNA was synthesized with SuperScript III using a 2:1 mix of oligo-dT and random hexamers. A synthetic immune receptor repertoire was used to gauge amplification bias, and whatever bias remained was removed computationally. As for the authors' bioinformatics: Raw reads were preprocessed for error removal, and CDR3 was defined according to IMGT conventions as running from the conserved cysteine to phenylalanine. To get clonality, Shannon entropy was normalized by log2 of the number of productive unique TCRs and the result was subtracted from 1. Whether each scalp clone was CD4 or CD8 was inferred by checking scalp TCRbeta sequences against the CD4 and CD8 repertoires from sorted blood. The clones in this table, taken by TCRdb from immuneACCESS, are in-frame only. Not every clone is retained; where verified, under half of the shortfall comes from an unresolved V gene, and the cause of the rest is unknown. The DNA gave D and trimming, while V, J and clone size come from that table. This sample lists approximately 130,000 clones; under 65% were detected once. The leading ten clones occupy around 5.7% of the sample.

The time point label on this specimen signifies: around 4 weeks on oral tofacitinib. According to the study, the label for this sample's treatment or condition signals: oral pan-JAK inhibitor, 5-10 mg twice daily. Lesional scalp punch biopsies and peripheral blood were obtained from alopecia areata patients. After PBMCs were isolated by density centrifugation and stained for CD3, CD4 and CD8, a FACSAria was used to sort CD4+ and CD8+ T cells. Remarks on this clone: Its antigen has not been determined. Base qualities are not recorded, but no much larger clone differs from it by a single base.

Study-level results and caveats: Unlike mouse skin, where gammadelta T cells dominate, normal human skin contains resident alphabeta T cells that get sequenced too, which complicates analysis of the scalp TCR repertoire. Tofacitinib significantly decreased scalp clonality and the number of expanded CD8+ clones among the top 100 scalp clones. Because the treated cohort was small and included a single nonresponder, larger studies are needed to assess links between baseline CD8+ expansion and response. Compared with normal scalp, lesional scalp had higher clonality and more expanded CD8+ clones, particularly in alopecia totalis/universalis, a pattern that suggests antigenic drive. TCR sequences shared between patients were less clear than in mice, possibly partly because of HLA diversity in the patient population. During tofacitinib treatment, many expanded lesional clones remained in scalp and blood, and this persistence may partly explain relapse after treatment is stopped.

This clonotype was obtained from a human donor with alopecia areata. The starting material was CD4+ T cells sorted from blood, obtained at week 4, from a patient treated with tofacitinib.

Here the CDR3 is given as CATSRALLTALQETQYF. The DNA is TGTGCCACCAGCAGAGCTTTACTCACTGCCCTCCAAGAGACCCAGTACTTC. The sequence links TRBV15 to TRBJ2-5, with the D gene not confidently named. CDR1 and CDR2 are drawn from the germline V gene (reference sequence): LNHNV, YYDKDF. V loses 1 base, J loses 1 base, and the germline ends lie 16 bases apart. From cysteine to phenylalanine, the CDR3 is 17 amino acids long. Only the CDR3 part of the read is kept: 51 bases, read in frame from the first base.